This T cell receptor (beta chain) was found in a study of shared clonotypes between healthy human individuals. This CDR3 has 16 residues. Germline-derived CDR1 and CDR2 are MNHEY and SVGAGI. V was clipped by 8 bases and J by 0 bases, with 14 bases between them. Deep-level running was used for the assay. Data came from immunoSEQ multiplex PCR; TCRdb stores just in-frame clones and leaves some out. Among fewer than 3 million clones listed, less than 95% were seen once. The sample consisted of naive CD4+ T cells from PBMCs. Subset here: CD45RA+ positively selected. The chain uses TRBV6-5 and TRBJ2-6; either TRBD1 or TRBD2 may supply D (6 bases each). The receptor was isolated from a man aged 18 to 29 in good health. Some clones in this sample may be carry-over from other donors' samples. The CDR3 here is CASGWGAHSGANVLTF. The DNA for the CDR3 is TGTGCCAGCGGTTGGGGGGCGCACTCTGGGGCCAACGTCCTGACTTTC.